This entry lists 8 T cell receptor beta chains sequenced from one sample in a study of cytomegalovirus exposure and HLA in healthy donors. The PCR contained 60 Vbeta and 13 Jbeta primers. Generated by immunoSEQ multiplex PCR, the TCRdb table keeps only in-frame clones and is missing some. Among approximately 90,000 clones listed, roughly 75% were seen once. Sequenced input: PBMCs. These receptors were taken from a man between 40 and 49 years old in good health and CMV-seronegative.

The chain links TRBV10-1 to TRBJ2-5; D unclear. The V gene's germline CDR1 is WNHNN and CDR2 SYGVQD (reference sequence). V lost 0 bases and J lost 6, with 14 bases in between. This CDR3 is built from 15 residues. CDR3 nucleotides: TGCGCCAGCAGTGAGTCGACTTCCGATCTCCAGACCCAGTACTTC. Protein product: CASSESTSDLQTQYF.

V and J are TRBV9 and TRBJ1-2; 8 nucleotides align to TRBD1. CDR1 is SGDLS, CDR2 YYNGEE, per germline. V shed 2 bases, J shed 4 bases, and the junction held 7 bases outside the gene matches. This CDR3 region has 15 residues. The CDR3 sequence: CASSVAGGVSYGYTF. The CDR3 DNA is TGTGCCAGCAGCGTGGCAGGGGGCGTAAGCTATGGCTACACCTTC.

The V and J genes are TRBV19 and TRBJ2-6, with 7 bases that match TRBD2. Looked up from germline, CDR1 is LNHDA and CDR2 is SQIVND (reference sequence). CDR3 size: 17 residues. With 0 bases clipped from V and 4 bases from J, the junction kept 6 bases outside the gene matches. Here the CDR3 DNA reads TGTGCCAGTAGTATAGATCAGCGGGGTTCAGGGGCCAACGTCCTGACTTTC. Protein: CASSIDQRGSGANVLTF.

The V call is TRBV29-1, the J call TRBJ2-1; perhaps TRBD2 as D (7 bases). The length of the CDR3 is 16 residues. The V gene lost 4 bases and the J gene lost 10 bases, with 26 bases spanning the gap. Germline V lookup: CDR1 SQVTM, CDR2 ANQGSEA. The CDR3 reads CSVAVRRRGRWEEQFF. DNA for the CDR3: TGCAGCGTTGCAGTCCGTCGGCGGGGGCGTTGGGAGGAGCAGTTCTTC.

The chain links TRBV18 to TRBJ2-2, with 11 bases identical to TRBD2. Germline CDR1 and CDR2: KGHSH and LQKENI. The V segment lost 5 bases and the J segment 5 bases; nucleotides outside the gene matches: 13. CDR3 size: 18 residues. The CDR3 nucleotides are TGTGCCAGCTCAGCCTTCCCGGGACTAGCGGAAACTACCGGGGAGCTGTTTTTT. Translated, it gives CASSAFPGLAETTGELFF.

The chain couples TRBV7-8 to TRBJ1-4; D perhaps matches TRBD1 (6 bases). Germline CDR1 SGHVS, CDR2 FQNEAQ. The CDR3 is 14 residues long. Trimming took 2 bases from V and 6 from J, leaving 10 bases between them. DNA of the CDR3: TGTGCCAGCAGCTTACGCAGGGGTGATGAAAAACTGTTTTTT. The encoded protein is CASSLRRGDEKLFF.

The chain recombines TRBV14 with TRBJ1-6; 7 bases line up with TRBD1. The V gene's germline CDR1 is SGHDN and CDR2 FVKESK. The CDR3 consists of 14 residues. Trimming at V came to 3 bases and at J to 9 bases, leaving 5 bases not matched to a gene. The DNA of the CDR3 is TGTGCCAGCAGCCACACAGGGGAAAGTTCACCCCTCCACTTT. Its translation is CASSHTGESSPLHF.

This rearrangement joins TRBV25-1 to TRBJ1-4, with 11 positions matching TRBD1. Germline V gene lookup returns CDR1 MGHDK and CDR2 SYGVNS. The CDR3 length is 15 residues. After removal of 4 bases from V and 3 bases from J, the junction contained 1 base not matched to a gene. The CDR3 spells CASSGGQGANEKLFF. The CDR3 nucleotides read TGTGCCAGCAGTGGGGGACAGGGGGCTAATGAAAAACTGTTTTTT.